This paragraph covers one T cell receptor (beta chain) sequence. Its antigen is not identified. The data are from a study of T cell repertoires in cytomegalovirus infection. V gave up 6 bases and J gave up 8 bases; unmatched junction bases: 18. Germline CDR1 is DFQATT and CDR2 is SNEGSKA (reference sequence). The CDR3 totals 15 residues. In TCRdb, the reads were re-called with MiXCR into one record per CDR3 protein. The sample yields around 130,000 distinct CDR3 sequences, roughly 8.2% seen once. Study-wide results and limits: HLA-C-restricted CMV-specific TCR beta clonotypes were dominant in the ex vivo response.

The TCR sequence derives from a human donor in good health (CMV status not recorded). Some clones in this sample may be carry-over from other donors' samples. The source material was PBMCs. The chain combines TRBV20-1 with TRBJ1-2; TRBD1 agrees at 7 bases. Here the CDR3 reads CSASSGSGGRGGYTF. The CDR3 DNA is TGCAGTGCGAGTTCCGGATCAGGGGGGAGGGGGGGCTACACCTTC.